This TCR beta chain was captured by sequencing in a study of OX40 agonist ivuxolimab in advanced cancers. As for the study more broadly: The costimulatory receptor OX40 (CD134) was targeted by ivuxolimab, a fully human IgG2 agonistic monoclonal antibody. Peripheral TCRbeta sequencing was intended to test whether TCR sequence diversity was altered and clonal T-cell expansion was caused by ivuxolimab. The paper covers the monotherapy dose-escalation part of the phase I ivuxolimab trial, which included N of about 56 patients. Prior anti-PD-1, anti-PD-L1 or anti-CTLA-4 therapy was permitted, and 30% to 45% of dose-escalation patients had received checkpoint inhibitors. In the dose-escalation cohort, approximately 80% of patients were male, and the mean age was approximately 60 years with a range of roughly 23 to 79. Intravenous ivuxolimab was administered to patients every 2 weeks at six dose levels: 0.01, 0.1, 0.3, 1.5, 3 and 10 mg/kg. Partial responses occurred in three dose-escalation patients: two with cutaneous melanoma and one with hepatocellular carcinoma. Among the approximately 50 dose-escalation patients, about 19 had hepatocellular carcinoma, approximately 15 melanoma, 9 renal cell carcinoma and 9 head and neck cancer. Results and caveats for the whole study, not just this receptor: The antigen specificity of the peripheral T cells that underwent clonal expansion was not determined. Partial responders in the 0.1-3.0 mg/kg groups had among the lowest normalized peripheral clonal expansion, especially among CD8+ T cells. At doses of 0.1 to 3.0 mg/kg, clonal expansion of both CD4+ and CD8+ blood T cells was observed from baseline to week 6. Low levels of normalized T-cell clonal expansion were also seen in some nonresponding patients. After ivuxolimab, CD8+ T cells had more expanded clones than CD4+ T cells on average.

Patients with autoimmune disease history or receiving systemic immunosuppression were excluded from the trial. In every dose cohort, peripheral blood was drawn for TCR sequencing at baseline, cycle 4 day 1, and cycle 7 day 1. The samples were drawn from a first-in-human, open-label, multicenter phase I dose-escalation trial of ivuxolimab. The trial enrolled adults with locally advanced or metastatic head and neck squamous cell, hepatocellular, melanoma or renal cell carcinoma. Before TCR sequencing, CD4+ and CD8+ T cells were separately sorted from peripheral blood. To sequence the TCRbeta CDR3 region, genomic DNA was isolated from the sorted cells. TCRbeta CDR3 regions were sequenced using the immunoSEQ Assay. The clones in this table, taken by TCRdb from immuneACCESS, are in-frame only. Not every clone is retained; where verified, under half of the shortfall comes from an unresolved V gene, and the cause of the rest is unknown. This sample gives 55,000 to 90,000 clones in total; roughly 85% of them show up just once. Under 3.5% of the sample goes to the ten largest clones.

This clone was recorded once. Its antigen has not been determined. Within one base of it there is no much larger clone, and no base qualities were kept. The cysteine opens and the phenylalanine closes a CDR3 of 14 amino acids. The read is trimmed to its CDR3 DNA, 42 bases read in frame from base 1. Via the germline V gene, CDR1 is SGHDN and CDR2 FVKESK. V sheds 4 bases and J sheds 0 bases, leaving 10 bases between their ends. The chain is made from TRBV14 and TRBJ2-7, with the D gene uncertain. The source was CD4+ or CD8+ T cells sorted from blood, collected in a trial of the OX40 agonist ivuxolimab. This clonotype originated in an adult with an advanced solid tumor such as melanoma, head and neck, liver or kidney cancer. The CDR3 protein is CASSRRRNSYEQYF. The nucleotide sequence is TGTGCCAGCAGCCGTCGACGGAACTCCTACGAGCAGTACTTC.